What follows describes a single TCR beta chain. Trimming stripped 0 bases from V and 3 bases from J, with 8 bases between. Germline CDR1 reads MGHRA; CDR2 reads YSYEKL. This CDR3 comprises 15 residues. Sequencing was performed with immunoSEQ multiplex PCR; in TCRdb, only in-frame clones are kept and a portion is missing. The sample lists tens of thousands of clones; approximately 90% were seen once. The sample is drawn from a study of T cell changes during pregnancy in multiple sclerosis. The origin of this receptor is a female donor in good health, enrolled as a control in a pregnancy study. The sequencing used peripheral blood, collected in the first trimester of pregnancy. The chain links TRBV4-1 to TRBJ2-2, with a weak D call TRBD2 (5 bases). CDR3 protein: CASSQEPGYTGELFF. CDR3 nucleotides: TGCGCCAGCAGCCAAGAGCCGGGATACACCGGGGAGCTGTTTTTT.